The entry that follows covers one TCR beta chain sequence. Its antigen is unidentified. This entry belongs to a study of cytomegalovirus exposure and HLA in healthy donors. Study summary: An earlier analysis found roughly 100 million unique TCR beta sequences from around 180 million T cells. Study observations and caveats: In a later analysis, TCR beta V- and J-gene trimming showed a link to a missense DCLRE1C variant. There was a cluster of highly shared sequence variants that was likely a sequencing artifact. Cytomegalovirus association was assigned to 170 or so TCR beta chains.

Primers for the PCR totalled 60 Vbeta and 13 Jbeta. Profiled with immunoSEQ multiplex PCR; TCRdb holds only in-frame clones, not every one. The listing records around 140,000 clones. This CDR3 is 16 amino acids long. Germline lookup yields CDR1 LGHNA and CDR2 YNFKEQ. V was shortened by 1 base and J by 7 bases, with 17 bases between the two germline ends. The specimen sequenced was PBMCs. This clonotype was obtained from a woman aged 40 to 55 in good health and CMV-seronegative. V and J are TRBV4-2 and TRBJ2-1, with D perhaps matching TRBD2 (5 bases). The CDR3 here is CASSQVRANPPNEQFF. Written as DNA, the CDR3 is TGTGCCAGCAGCCAAGTGAGGGCGAACCCCCCGAATGAGCAGTTCTTC.